These 9 T cell receptor beta chains came from one sample sequenced in a study of blood T cell repertoires in COVID-19. Data came from immunoSEQ multiplex PCR; TCRdb stores just in-frame clones and leaves some out. The sample gives under 150,000 clones, over 75% of which show up once; over 6.5% is in the top ten. Sequencing was done on a sample of peripheral blood. These receptors were collected from a woman in her 70s who had recovered from COVID-19.

This clone was detected once. The rearrangement uses TRBV7-9 and TRBJ2-3, with D possibly TRBD1 on 6 matching bases. V was cut by 3 bases and J by 6 bases, with 16 bases left in between. Germline-derived CDR1 and CDR2 are SEHNR and FQNEAQ (reference sequence). The CDR3 has 15 residues. The CDR3 sequence is CASSLNSGGEDTQYF. The CDR3 nucleotides are TGTGCCAGCAGCTTGAATAGTGGGGGCGAGGATACGCAGTATTTT.

This clone was counted a single time. Here the CDR3 reads CSGKLAGETDEQFF. The CDR3 bases are TGCAGCGGCAAACTAGCGGGAGAGACGGATGAGCAGTTCTTC. The gene calls are TRBV29-1 and TRBJ2-1, with 11 nucleotides matching TRBD2. Trimming removed 7 bases from V and 8 bases from J; junction bases left unmatched: 10. This CDR3 has 14 amino acids. The V gene's germline CDR1 is SQVTM and CDR2 ANQGSEA.

The chain is built from TRBV5-1 and TRBJ2-7; 10 bases align to TRBD2. With 0 bases clipped from V and 5 bases from J, the junction kept 5 bases outside the gene matches. This CDR3 is 15 amino acids long. The germline V gene has CDR1 SGHRS and CDR2 YFSETQ. Here the CDR3 reads CASSLAGGLANEQYF. DNA of the CDR3: TGCGCCAGCAGCTTGGCCGGGGGACTAGCGAACGAGCAGTACTTC.

The chain joins TRBV28 to TRBJ2-3, with 7 positions matching TRBD1. Germline values: CDR1 MDHEN, CDR2 SYDVKM. J was trimmed by 6 bases and V by 2 bases; bases with no gene match: 8. There are 15 residues in the CDR3. CDR3 nucleotide sequence: TGTGCCAGCAGTTTACCCGGGACAGCCTGGGATACGCAGTATTTT. This sequence encodes CASSLPGTAWDTQYF. Looking up the rest from reference TRBV28 and TRBJ2-3 gives the full variable domain: DVKVTQSSRYLVKRTGEKVFLECVQDMDHENMFWYRQDPGLGLRLIYFSYDVKMKEKGDIPEGYSVSREKKERFSLILESASTNQTSMYLCASSLPGTAWDTQYFGPGTRLTVL.

The chain couples TRBV5-1 to TRBJ2-5, with TRBD1 identical over 8 bases. This CDR3 contains 14 residues. V trimming: 3 bases; J trimming: 5 bases; junction bases outside the gene matches: 6. CDR1 is SGHRS, CDR2 YFSETQ, per germline. CDR3 in amino acids: CASSSSTGVETQYF. DNA of the CDR3: TGCGCCAGCAGCTCCTCGACAGGGGTGGAGACCCAGTACTTC.

This chain connects TRBV4-3 to TRBJ2-1; TRBD2 aligns across 7 bases. V was pared by 1 base and J by 7 bases, with 10 bases of the junction left unmatched. Germline V lookup: CDR1 LGHNA, CDR2 YSLEER. The CDR3 contains 16 residues. The CDR3 DNA reads as TGCGCCAGCAGCCAAGGAACGGGAGGCACCTGGAATGAGCAGTTCTTC. It specifies CASSQGTGGTWNEQFF.

The CDR3 region is CASSFGTSGVTTDTQYF. Here the CDR3 DNA reads TGTGCCAGCAGCTTTGGGACTAGCGGGGTCACCACAGATACGCAGTATTTT. J is TRBJ2-3 and V is TRBV7-9, with TRBD2 matching over 13 bases. Germline CDR1 and CDR2: SEHNR and FQNEAQ (reference sequence). Germline trimming cut 3 bases from V and 2 bases from J; bases unmatched to any gene: 5. The CDR3 sequence is 17 residues long.

This clone was found once. V usage is TRBV4-2 and J usage is TRBJ1-4; a weak D match, TRBD1 (6 bases). This CDR3 is 15 amino acids long. The V gene lost 4 bases and the J gene lost 5 bases, with 14 bases spanning the gap. Germline V gene lookup returns CDR1 LGHNA and CDR2 YNFKEQ. Written as DNA, the CDR3 is TGTGCCAGCAGCCGCCTCGGACAGCTAAATGAAAAACTGTTTTTT. Translating gives CASSRLGQLNEKLFF.

The chain links TRBV4-3 to TRBJ2-7; D might be TRBD2 (6 bases). The V end lost 0 bases, the J end lost 2 bases, and 14 bases lay between the germline ends. This CDR3 region has 16 residues. Germline V lookup: CDR1 LGHNA, CDR2 YSLEER. The CDR3 is CASSQDMGEDAYEQYF. CDR3 sequence (DNA): TGCGCCAGCAGCCAAGATATGGGGGAGGACGCCTACGAGCAGTACTTC.